The 29 T cell receptor beta chains reported below all come from one sample, sequenced in a study of siplizumab effects on memory and regulatory T cells. The data were produced by immunoSEQ multiplex PCR, yet TCRdb's version contains in-frame clones alone and is incomplete. The sample has about 69,000 clones; over 75% are singletons. Sequenced: Tregs sorted from blood. Receptor source: a human donor in good health.

The chain couples TRBV7-2 to TRBJ2-3, with D hard to call. CDR1 is SGHTA, CDR2 FQGNSA, per germline. This CDR3 comprises 16 residues. Trimming removed 1 base from V and 9 bases from J, with 20 bases in between. The CDR3 sequence is CASSLGTARRAGTQYF. The CDR3, as DNA: TGTGCCAGCAGCTTAGGAACGGCACGAAGGGCTGGGACGCAGTATTTT.

This clone was seen a single time. V usage is TRBV5-6 and J usage is TRBJ2-2; 12 bases map to TRBD2. Germline V lookup: CDR1 SGHDT, CDR2 YYEEEE. The V segment lost 4 bases and the J segment 6 bases; nucleotides outside the gene matches: 10. The CDR3 runs to 17 residues. This CDR3 reads CASSETSGRSDAGELFF. The CDR3, as DNA: TGTGCCAGCAGCGAGACTAGCGGGAGATCTGATGCCGGGGAGCTGTTTTTT.

This chain joins TRBV7-3 and TRBJ1-2; a possible D gene is TRBD1 (6 bases). Germline lookup yields CDR1 SGHTA and CDR2 FQGTGA. The V gene lost 2 bases and the J gene lost 8 bases, with 12 bases spanning the gap. The CDR3 has 13 amino acids. CDR3 sequence (DNA): TGTGCCAGCAGCTTAGTACAGGGTAGCGGCTACACCTTC. This gives the protein CASSLVQGSGYTF.

The chain links TRBV6-5 to TRBJ2-1; 9 bases line up with TRBD2. V lost 1 base, J lost 8 bases, and 9 bases stayed unmatched. The germline gives CDR1 MNHEY, CDR2 SVGAGI. The CDR3 is 16 amino acids. CDR3 sequence: CASSYFALAGRDEQFF. The CDR3 nucleotides are TGTGCCAGCAGTTACTTCGCCCTAGCGGGAAGGGATGAGCAGTTCTTC.

There are a few counts of this clone. This chain links TRBV9 with TRBJ2-1; 7 nucleotides match TRBD1. Germline V gives CDR1 SGDLS, CDR2 YYNGEE. CDR3 length: 13 amino acids. V was pared by 6 bases and J by 4 bases, with 4 bases of the junction left unmatched. The CDR3 loop is CASNNRGYNEQFF. CDR3 DNA: TGTGCCAGCAACAACAGGGGATACAATGAGCAGTTCTTC.

The chain couples TRBV28 to TRBJ2-1; a possible D gene is TRBD1 (5 bases). Trimming took 6 bases from V and 3 from J, leaving 9 bases between them. In germline, CDR1 is MDHEN, CDR2 SYDVKM. This CDR3 has 13 amino acids. In nucleotides, the CDR3 is TGTGCCAGCAGGCAGGGTGGCTACAATGAGCAGTTCTTC. It encodes CASRQGGYNEQFF.

The rearrangement links TRBV7-6 to TRBJ2-1; a weak D match, TRBD2 (6 bases). The V end lost 1 base, the J end lost 0 bases, and 19 bases lay between the germline ends. CDR3 length: 19 residues. The germline gives CDR1 SGHVS, CDR2 FNYEAQ. The CDR3 here is CASSLVGSTSSFSYNEQFF. For the CDR3, the DNA is TGTGCCAGCAGCTTAGTAGGGAGCACTAGCTCATTCTCCTACAATGAGCAGTTCTTC.

The CDR3 spells CASSPLPGQQETQYF. The CDR3 nucleotides read TGCGCCAGCAGCCCCCTACCTGGACAACAAGAGACCCAGTACTTC. The chain is built from TRBV5-1 and TRBJ2-5; D is possibly TRBD1 (5 bases). V dropped 4 bases and J dropped 2 bases, with 15 bases sitting between them. Germline V CDR1 and CDR2: SGHRS, YFSETQ. This CDR3 comprises 15 residues.

This chain uses TRBV7-3 with TRBJ2-4, with a weak D call TRBD2 (6 bases). Trimming shortened V by 2 bases and J by 1 base, and 9 bases separated the two germline ends. From germline, CDR1 is SGHTA and CDR2 FQGTGA. This CDR3 spans 15 amino acids. CDR3 residues: CASSLSGRAKNIQYF. CDR3 nucleotides: TGTGCCAGCAGCTTATCAGGGAGGGCCAAAAACATTCAGTACTTC.

In this sample, this clone turned up once. The chain employs TRBV5-8 and TRBJ1-2; D is unresolved. V lost 4 bases, J lost 8 bases, and 12 bases lay in between. Germline V gene sequence: CDR1 SGHTS, CDR2 YDEGEE. This CDR3 has 12 residues. CDR3 in amino acids: CASSLGLGGYTF. CDR3 coding DNA: TGTGCCAGCAGCCTAGGACTTGGGGGCTACACCTTC. The complete variable domain, with remaining parts taken from reference TRBV5-8 and TRBJ1-2, reads EAGVTQSPTHLIKTRGQQATLRCSPISGHTSVYWYQQALGLGLQFLLWYDEGEERNRGNFPPRFSGRQFPNYSSELNVNALELEDSALYLCASSLGLGGYTFGSGTRLTVV.

This chain's CDR3 is CASSVAAGEGQETQYF. The CDR3, as DNA: TGTGCCAGCAGCGTAGCGGCGGGGGAGGGCCAAGAGACCCAGTACTTC. The V call is TRBV9, the J call TRBJ2-5, with 7 bases aligning to TRBD2. V lost 0 bases and J lost 1; bases outside the gene matches: 6. The CDR3 extends over 16 amino acids. Germline V gene data show CDR1 as SGDLS and CDR2 as YYNGEE.

V gene TRBV7-9 combines with J gene TRBJ2-1; 9 nucleotides match TRBD1. Looked up from germline, CDR1 is SEHNR and CDR2 is FQNEAQ (reference sequence). There are 15 residues in the CDR3. V gave up 3 bases and J gave up 2 bases; unmatched junction bases: 2. The CDR3 spells CASSLDRGAYNEQFF. The CDR3 nucleotides are TGTGCCAGCAGCTTGGACAGGGGCGCCTACAATGAGCAGTTCTTC.

This chain links TRBV7-9 with TRBJ2-1, with 10 bases lining up with TRBD2. The CDR3 contains 15 residues. The V segment lost 2 bases and the J segment 6 bases; nucleotides outside the gene matches: 4. Per germline, CDR1 SEHNR and CDR2 FQNEAQ (reference sequence). In DNA, the CDR3 is TGTGCCAGCAGCTTACTAGCGGGAGTAGGCAATGAGCAGTTCTTC. As protein: CASSLLAGVGNEQFF.

This rearrangement joins TRBV5-1 to TRBJ1-4; TRBD1 matches 8 bases. Germline V gives CDR1 SGHRS, CDR2 YFSETQ. J gave up 5 bases and V 5 bases, and 2 bases lay outside the gene matches. The length of the CDR3 is 13 residues. CDR3 nucleotides: TGCGCCAGCAGAAGACAGGGGAATGAAAAACTGTTTTTT. Encoded protein: CASRRQGNEKLFF.

The rearrangement links TRBV18 to TRBJ1-1; the D gene is possibly TRBD1 (5 bases). The CDR3 spans 15 residues. The germline V gene has CDR1 KGHSH and CDR2 LQKENI. Between the trimmed V and J ends, which lost 1 base and 3 bases, there was a span of 12 bases. CDR3 protein: CASSPRGGMDTEAFF. Here the CDR3 DNA reads TGTGCCAGCTCACCACGGGGGGGGATGGACACTGAAGCTTTCTTT. The complete variable domain, with remaining parts taken from reference TRBV18 and TRBJ1-1, reads NAGVMQNPRHLVRRRGQEARLRCSPMKGHSHVYWYRQLPEEGLKFMVYLQKENIIDESGMPKERFSAEFPKEGPSILRIQQVVRGDSAAYFCASSPRGGMDTEAFFGQGTRLTVV.

The chain combines TRBV15 with TRBJ2-6, with a weak D call TRBD2 (6 bases). This CDR3 spans 18 amino acids. Germline V gene sequence: CDR1 LNHNV, CDR2 YYDKDF (reference sequence). Trimming pared 2 bases from V and 0 bases from J, leaving 14 bases between. The CDR3 protein is CATSRRRDGSSGANVLTF. DNA of the CDR3: TGTGCCACCAGCAGACGACGGGACGGGAGCTCTGGGGCCAACGTCCTGACTTTC. The full variable domain, rest sourced from reference TRBV15 and TRBJ2-6, is DAMVIQNPRYQVTQFGKPVTLSCSQTLNHNVMYWYQQKSSQAPKLLFHYYDKDFNNEADTPDNFQSRRPNTSFCFLDIRSPGLGDTAMYLCATSRRRDGSSGANVLTFGAGSRLTVL.

This clone has a handful of counts. The chain carries TRBV19 and TRBJ1-2; D gene ambiguous. Deletions cut 3 bases from V and 4 bases from J, with 15 bases between. Germline V gene data show CDR1 as LNHDA and CDR2 as SQIVND (reference sequence). This CDR3 region has 15 residues. This chain's CDR3 is CASSIVGIRSYGYTF. The CDR3 nucleotides read TGTGCCAGTAGTATTGTGGGCATTCGATCCTATGGCTACACCTTC. The whole variable domain, filled in from reference TRBV19 and TRBJ1-2, reads DGGITQSPKYLFRKEGQNVTLSCEQNLNHDAMYWYRQDPGQGLRLIYYSQIVNDFQKGDIAEGYSVSREKKESFPLTVTSAQKNPTAFYLCASSIVGIRSYGYTFGSGTRLTVV.

The genes are TRBV9 and TRBJ2-1, with 9 bases identical to TRBD1. Germline CDR1 SGDLS, CDR2 YYNGEE. The CDR3 length is 14 residues. V shed 4 bases, J shed 3 bases, and the junction held 2 bases outside the gene matches. The CDR3 DNA reads TGTGCCAGCAGCAGACAGGGGGTCTACAATGAGCAGTTCTTC. Translating gives CASSRQGVYNEQFF.

The chain uses TRBV29-1 and TRBJ2-4; either TRBD1 or TRBD2 may fit D (5 bases each). Germline V gene sequence: CDR1 SQVTM, CDR2 ANQGSEA. Trimming cost V 4 bases and J 12 bases, with 10 bases left between them. CDR3 length: 10 amino acids. CDR3 in DNA: TGCAGCGTTGGAACGGGACCTCAGTACTTC. Its translation: CSVGTGPQYF. Full variable domain (missing parts from reference TRBV29-1 and TRBJ2-4): SAVISQKPSRDICQRGTSLTIQCQVDSQVTMMFWYRQQPGQSLTLIATANQGSEATYESGFVIDKFPISRPNLTFSTLTVSNMSPEDSSIYLCSVGTGPQYFGAGTRLSVL.

This clone came up a few times. The chain uses TRBV10-3 and TRBJ1-2; D is possibly TRBD1 (6 bases). CDR3 size: 14 residues. Germline lookup yields CDR1 ENHRY and CDR2 SYGVKD. Trimming took off 7 bases at V and 2 bases at J, with 14 bases between the two ends. The CDR3 here is CAIKSDRSNYGYTF. The CDR3 nucleotides are TGTGCCATCAAATCGGACAGATCCAACTATGGCTACACCTTC.

The chain joins TRBV18 to TRBJ2-2; D call uncertain. With 4 bases removed from V and 1 base from J, the gap between germline ends came to 10 bases. CDR1 is KGHSH, CDR2 LQKENI, per germline. The CDR3 runs to 15 residues. CDR3 DNA sequence: TGTGCCAGCTCACGGGAACAGCTGAACACCGGGGAGCTGTTTTTT. Translated: CASSREQLNTGELFF.

This CDR3 is CASSKTSGSVNEQFF. The CDR3 nucleotides read TGTGCCAGCAGCAAAACTAGCGGGAGTGTGAATGAGCAGTTCTTC. The genes are TRBV7-9 and TRBJ2-1, with 11 bases matching TRBD2. Germline values: CDR1 SEHNR, CDR2 FQNEAQ (reference sequence). Trimming removed 5 bases from V and 7 bases from J; junction bases left unmatched: 7. The CDR3 is 15 amino acids.

This rearrangement joins TRBV11-2 to TRBJ2-1, with 11 bases aligning to TRBD2. V shed 3 bases, J shed 2 bases, and the junction held 3 bases outside the gene matches. Germline CDR1 is SGHAT and CDR2 is FQNNGV. The CDR3 is 16 residues long. CDR3 DNA sequence: TGTGCCAGCAGCTTCCGACTAGCGGGGACCTACAATGAGCAGTTCTTC. Translated, it gives CASSFRLAGTYNEQFF.

The chain is built from TRBV19 and TRBJ1-2; maybe TRBD1 (6 bases). Trimming shortened V by 1 base and J by 1 base, and 10 bases separated the two germline ends. Germline V gives CDR1 LNHDA, CDR2 SQIVND (reference sequence). This CDR3 spans 15 amino acids. CDR3 loop: CASSIGAGVNYGYTF. The CDR3 bases are TGTGCCAGTAGTATAGGTGCAGGGGTTAACTATGGCTACACCTTC. The variable domain in full, with the rest retrieved from reference TRBV19 and TRBJ1-2, is DGGITQSPKYLFRKEGQNVTLSCEQNLNHDAMYWYRQDPGQGLRLIYYSQIVNDFQKGDIAEGYSVSREKKESFPLTVTSAQKNPTAFYLCASSIGAGVNYGYTFGSGTRLTVV.

V gene TRBV4-1 combines with J gene TRBJ1-2; D remains ambiguous. This CDR3 is 14 amino acids long. Germline V CDR1 and CDR2: MGHRA, YSYEKL. The V gene lost 0 bases and the J gene lost 4 bases, with 9 bases spanning the gap. CDR3 DNA sequence: TGCGCCAGCAGCCAAGAACGTCCTTTCTATGGCTACACCTTC. Residues: CASSQERPFYGYTF.

The chain joins TRBV7-9 to TRBJ2-7; D perhaps matches TRBD2 (6 bases). V was clipped by 0 bases and J by 5 bases, with 8 bases between them. Germline V gene sequence: CDR1 SEHNR, CDR2 FQNEAQ (reference sequence). The CDR3 consists of 13 residues. As DNA, the CDR3 is TGTGCCAGCAGCTTAGCTGGGGGGAACGAGCAGTACTTC. Protein: CASSLAGGNEQYF.

The chain employs TRBV2 and TRBJ2-7; D gene uncertain. This CDR3 comprises 11 residues. Germline assignment: CDR1 SNHLY and CDR2 FYNNEI. V gave up 8 bases and J gave up 1 base, with 6 bases separating them. The CDR3 spells CASQVSYEQYF. DNA for the CDR3: TGTGCCAGCCAGGTGTCCTACGAGCAGTACTTC. Based on the CDR3 plus reference TRBV2 and TRBJ2-7, the full variable domain is EPEVTQTPSHQVTQMGQEVILRCVPISNHLYFYWYRQILGQKVEFLVSFYNNEISEKSEIFDDQFSVERPDGSNFTLKIRSTKLEDSAMYFCASQVSYEQYFGPGTRLTVT.

This chain connects TRBV5-6 to TRBJ2-7; D not certain. The CDR3 consists of 13 residues. Between the trimmed V and J ends, which lost 1 base and 2 bases, there was a span of 7 bases. Germline V gene lookup returns CDR1 SGHDT and CDR2 YYEEEE. The CDR3 loop reads CASSLLQTYEQYF. The DNA of the CDR3 is TGTGCCAGCAGCTTGTTGCAGACCTACGAGCAGTACTTC.

The sample holds a few counts of this clone. J is TRBJ2-1 and V is TRBV18, with TRBD2 as a possible D gene (5 bases). CDR1 and CDR2 from the germline V gene are KGHSH and LQKENI. Trimming took 4 bases from V and 2 from J, leaving 12 bases between them. This CDR3 is 15 amino acids long. The CDR3 loop reads CASSLEGVPYNEQFF. The CDR3 coding sequence is TGTGCCAGCTCACTCGAGGGAGTACCCTACAATGAGCAGTTCTTC.